A single sample is the source of the 30 T cell receptor beta chains below, sequenced in a study of shared clonotypes between healthy human individuals (dated by TCRdb to the early 2020s). Library preparation employed the immunoSEQ multiplex PCR assay. Here the immuneACCESS table is served through TCRdb, limited to in-frame sequences with V and J called. Missing clones are a known gap in these copies; in checked studies unresolved V genes cover under half, and the rest lacks a known reason. This sample holds approximately 2.4 million clones; around 95% were observed only once. The ten most abundant clones make up approximately 0.13% of the sample. What was sequenced was naive CD4+ T cells sorted from blood. The cell subset or site label on this specimen signifies: CD45RA+ positively selected. These TCRs come from a man younger than 30 in good health.

The chain links TRBV30 to TRBJ1-1; D might be TRBD1 (6 bases). V lost 4 bases and J 4 bases, leaving 13 bases between the germline ends. Germline-derived CDR1 and CDR2 are GTSNPN and SVGIG (reference sequence). CDR3 size: 13 residues. This CDR3 reads CAWKVQGPTEAFF. CDR3 bases: TGTGCCTGGAAAGTCCAGGGGCCCACTGAAGCTTTCTTT.

The chain links TRBV4-2 to TRBJ1-1; 10 bases are a match to TRBD1. This CDR3 contains 18 residues. V shed 1 base and J 4 bases; nucleotides not matched to a gene: 12. Per the germline V gene, CDR1 is LGHNA and CDR2 is YNFKEQ. CDR3 DNA sequence: TGTGCCAGCAGCCAAGCAAGGACAGGGGGTTTTTTGGGCACTGAAGCTTTCTTT. As protein: CASSQARTGGFLGTEAFF.

V and J are TRBV9 and TRBJ2-7; the match to TRBD2 covers 9 bases. The CDR3 covers 15 residues. Unmatched junction bases numbered 4, after V lost 0 bases and J lost 3 bases. In germline, CDR1 is SGDLS, CDR2 YYNGEE. CDR3: CASSVGPTSGYEQYF. The CDR3 region has the DNA TGTGCCAGCAGCGTAGGTCCGACTAGCGGCTACGAGCAGTACTTC.

The V gene is TRBV9, the J gene TRBJ2-1; 9 bases are shared with TRBD2. There are 13 residues in the CDR3. V lost 6 bases and J lost 12; bases outside the gene matches: 10. Germline CDR1 is SGDLS and CDR2 is YYNGEE. DNA of the CDR3: TGTGCCAGCACCGGGACTAGCCACCAAAGGCAGTTCTTC. Amino acid sequence: CASTGTSHQRQFF.

The rearrangement links TRBV4-1 to TRBJ2-5; a possible D gene is TRBD2 (5 bases). V was shortened by 3 bases and J by 5 bases, with 19 bases between the two germline ends. The CDR3 sequence is 16 residues long. Germline assignment: CDR1 MGHRA and CDR2 YSYEKL. CDR3 sequence (DNA): TGCGCCAGCAGCCAGTACGGAGGTGCCATTCCGGAGACCCAGTACTTC. Translation: CASSQYGGAIPETQYF.

The chain recombines TRBV5-6 with TRBJ2-1, with D possibly being TRBD1 (6 bases). This CDR3 is built from 13 residues. The V and J ends lost 4 bases and 6 bases respectively, with 11 bases between them. CDR1 and CDR2 (germline): SGHDT, YYEEEE. Written as DNA, the CDR3 is TGTGCCAGCAGCGCCTTAGGGGGCAATGAGCAGTTCTTC. Translation gives CASSALGGNEQFF.

Notes on this clone: The same CDR3 arises from other DNA sequences in this sample as well. This chain links TRBV6-5 with TRBJ2-7, with D uncertain. Germline CDR1 and CDR2: MNHEY and SVGAGI. The CDR3 runs to 13 residues. Trimming stripped 5 bases from V and 2 bases from J, with 10 bases between. The chain's CDR3 is CASSPDVTYEQYF. CDR3 in DNA: TGTGCCAGCAGTCCAGACGTTACCTACGAGCAGTACTTC.

On this clone itself: A junction boundary mismatches the germline segment, possibly from a read error. CDR3 sequence reads: CASSSMGEGPNYGYTF. The CDR3 nucleotides are TGTGCCAGCAGCTCCATGGGGGAGGGCCCTAACTACGGCTACACCTTC. The V gene is TRBV5-6, the J gene TRBJ1-2; tentatively, D is TRBD1 (5 bases). CDR1 and CDR2 from the germline V gene are SGHDT and YYEEEE. CDR3 size: 16 residues.

The rearrangement uses TRBV6-6 and TRBJ1-3; D unresolved. Germline CDR1 MNHNY, CDR2 SVGAGI (reference sequence). CDR3 length: 15 residues. Trimming cost V 2 bases and J 0 bases, with 8 bases left between them. CDR3 sequence (DNA): TGTGCCAGCAGTTACCTTGGGTTCTCTGGAAACACCATATATTTT. Translation gives CASSYLGFSGNTIYF.

This chain connects TRBV27 to TRBJ2-7; 9 bases map to TRBD2. Germline CDR1 and CDR2: MNHEY and SMNVEV (reference sequence). V was clipped by 6 bases and J by 0 bases; unmatched bases: 6. The CDR3 totals 15 residues. In DNA, the CDR3 is TGTGCCAGCAGGGCCGGGACTAGCAGCTCCTACGAGCAGTACTTC. Protein sequence: CASRAGTSSSYEQYF.

The chain carries TRBV5-4 and TRBJ2-3; D remains ambiguous. Germline V gene data show CDR1 as SGHNT and CDR2 as YYREEE (reference sequence). The CDR3 is 14 amino acids. The V gene lost 4 bases and the J gene lost 2 bases, with 11 bases spanning the gap. For the CDR3, the DNA is TGTGCCAGCAGCCTTTCCCCATTCACAGATACGCAGTATTTT. This gives the protein CASSLSPFTDTQYF.

The rearrangement joins TRBV30 to TRBJ1-6; 9 bases line up with TRBD1. V gave up 2 bases and J gave up 2 bases; unmatched junction bases: 7. The CDR3 totals 17 residues. Germline-derived CDR1 and CDR2 are GTSNPN and SVGIG (reference sequence). The CDR3 DNA sequence: TGTGCCTGGAGTCTTCCGACAGGGGGGCCCTATAATTCACCCCTCCACTTT. As protein: CAWSLPTGGPYNSPLHF.

This chain links TRBV19 with TRBJ1-5; D is possibly TRBD1 (5 bases). Trimming took 2 bases from V and 0 from J, leaving 14 bases between them. This CDR3 comprises 17 residues. CDR1 is LNHDA and CDR2 is SQIVND in the germline V gene (reference sequence). The CDR3 bases are TGTGCCAGTAGTATATCTACGGGGGGGTATAGCAATCAGCCCCAGCATTTT. Residues: CASSISTGGYSNQPQHF.

Turning to this clone: This sample also contains other DNA sequences that code for the same CDR3. The chain carries TRBV29-1 and TRBJ1-1, with TRBD1 as a possible D gene (5 bases). From germline, CDR1 is SQVTM and CDR2 ANQGSEA. The CDR3 has 13 residues. Deletions cut 4 bases from V and 0 bases from J, with 9 bases between. The CDR3 nucleotides are TGCAGCGTTGCAGAGGGGATGAACACTGAAGCTTTCTTT. Translation gives CSVAEGMNTEAFF.

The chain uses TRBV2 and TRBJ2-1, with D uncertain. The V end was cut by 4 bases, the J end by 7 bases, with 11 bases between. Per germline, CDR1 SNHLY and CDR2 FYNNEI. The CDR3 has 13 residues. The CDR3 DNA reads TGTGCCAGCAGTGGCGGACGATTAAATGAGCAGTTCTTC. It specifies CASSGGRLNEQFF.

For the CDR3, the DNA is TGTGCCTGGAGTGCGGGGTCTAGCGGATTTAGCACAGATACGCAGTATTTT. Protein sequence: CAWSAGSSGFSTDTQYF. The J gene is TRBJ2-3, the V gene TRBV30; TRBD2 agrees at 7 bases. This CDR3 contains 17 residues. Per the germline V gene, CDR1 is GTSNPN and CDR2 is SVGIG (reference sequence). V shed 1 base, J shed 0 bases, and the junction held 10 bases outside the gene matches.

This chain connects TRBV4-1 to TRBJ1-5; D may be TRBD1 (5 bases). The CDR3 contains 16 residues. Trimming cost V 2 bases and J 4 bases, with 15 bases left between them. The germline CDR1 and CDR2 sequences are MGHRA and YSYEKL. The CDR3: CASSQFGDSENQPQHF. CDR3 nucleotide sequence: TGCGCCAGCAGCCAATTTGGTGACAGCGAGAATCAGCCCCAGCATTTT.

The chain links TRBV2 to TRBJ2-3; D is ambiguous. The V and J ends lost 6 bases and 0 bases respectively, with 7 bases between them. The germline V gene has CDR1 SNHLY and CDR2 FYNNEI. The CDR3 sequence is 13 residues long. This CDR3 is CASRPWSTDTQYF. DNA of the CDR3: TGTGCCAGCAGGCCTTGGAGCACAGATACGCAGTATTTT.

The genes are TRBV5-6 and TRBJ1-5; TRBD1 agrees at 9 bases. The J segment lost 6 bases and the V segment lost 3 bases, leaving 10 bases of the junction unmatched. CDR3 length equals 16 residues. From germline, CDR1 is SGHDT and CDR2 YYEEEE. The DNA for the CDR3 is TGTGCCAGCAGCTACCAGAGACAGGGGGGTGGTCAGCCCCAGCATTTT. It codes for CASSYQRQGGGQPQHF. Using reference TRBV5-6 and TRBJ1-5 for the parts outside the CDR3, the full variable domain is DAGVTQSPTHLIKTRGQQVTLRCSPKSGHDTVSWYQQALGQGPQFIFQYYEEEERQRGNFPDRFSGHQFPNYSSELNVNALLLGDSALYLCASSYQRQGGGQPQHFGDGTRLSIL.

The rearrangement uses TRBV6-5 and TRBJ2-5; 10 bases match TRBD2. From germline, CDR1 is MNHEY and CDR2 SVGAGI. With 5 bases clipped from V and 7 bases from J, the junction kept 7 bases outside the gene matches. CDR3 size: 14 residues. The CDR3 coding sequence is TGTGCCAGCAGTACCCTAGCGGGAGAGGGGACCCAGTACTTC. It yields the protein CASSTLAGEGTQYF.

The genes are TRBV5-1 and TRBJ2-1; weak D call: TRBD1 (6 bases). Germline assignment: CDR1 SGHRS and CDR2 YFSETQ. The CDR3 sequence is 14 residues long. V was clipped by 0 bases and J by 7 bases, with 11 bases between them. This CDR3 is CASSLEGQGNEQFF. CDR3 coding DNA: TGCGCCAGCAGCTTGGAGGGACAAGGGAATGAGCAGTTCTTC.

The rearrangement links TRBV6-5 to TRBJ1-2; D call uncertain. Germline assignment: CDR1 MNHEY and CDR2 SVGAGI. CDR3 length equals 14 residues. Between the trimmed V and J ends, which lost 6 bases and 7 bases, there was a span of 18 bases. The CDR3 coding sequence is TGTGCCAGCAGCTACCTTGACTCTTCTCTTGGCTACACCTTC. Encoded protein: CASSYLDSSLGYTF.

This clone was picked up many times. The chain uses TRBV5-4 and TRBJ1-2; no clear D gene. Trimming took 1 base from V and 5 from J, leaving 6 bases between them. Looked up from germline, CDR1 is SGHNT and CDR2 is YYREEE (reference sequence). This CDR3 comprises 12 residues. CDR3 sequence: CASSLRDYGYTF. The CDR3 DNA reads TGTGCCAGCAGCTTGCGGGATTATGGCTACACCTTC.

The chain combines TRBV9 with TRBJ2-2; D possibly matches TRBD1 or TRBD2 (6 bases each). The CDR3 has 16 amino acids. The germline gives CDR1 SGDLS, CDR2 YYNGEE. V was clipped by 4 bases and J by 5 bases, with 18 bases between them. The DNA for the CDR3 is TGTGCCAGCAGCTCCCCCCGGGGGCCCTATACCGGGGAGCTGTTTTTT. Residues: CASSSPRGPYTGELFF.

This clone has just one count. The chain couples TRBV5-1 to TRBJ2-7; 11 bases map to TRBD2. This CDR3 contains 15 residues. CDR1 is SGHRS, CDR2 YFSETQ, per germline. The V gene end was trimmed by 4 bases and the J gene end by 2 bases; junction bases not matched to a gene: 5. The CDR3 region is CASSSSGGAPYEQYF. In DNA, the CDR3 is TGCGCCAGCAGCAGTAGCGGGGGGGCCCCCTACGAGCAGTACTTC.

V and J are TRBV28 and TRBJ1-1; TRBD1 agrees at 7 bases. V dropped 6 bases and J dropped 8; count of bases not matched to a gene: 15. Germline values: CDR1 MDHEN, CDR2 SYDVKM. The CDR3 has 15 amino acids. CDR3 bases: TGTGCCAGCAGCTATGATTCAAGGGGACAGACAGAAGCTTTCTTT. The encoded protein is CASSYDSRGQTEAFF.

The chain joins TRBV4-1 to TRBJ2-1; D remains unclear. CDR1 is MGHRA and CDR2 is YSYEKL in the germline V gene. Trimming cost V 0 bases and J 8 bases, with 14 bases left between them. CDR3 length: 15 amino acids. The CDR3 protein is CASSQDGRGLDEQFF. The CDR3 bases are TGCGCCAGCAGCCAAGATGGCAGAGGTCTCGATGAGCAGTTCTTC.

The genes are TRBV10-1 and TRBJ2-7; 9 positions agree with TRBD1. With 10 bases clipped from V and 9 bases from J, the junction kept 13 bases outside the gene matches. CDR1 is WNHNN, CDR2 SYGVQD, per germline (reference sequence). This CDR3 contains 13 residues. CDR3 coding DNA: TGCGCCACCGGGACAGGGTTGGCCGGAGGGCAGTACTTC. Protein: CATGTGLAGGQYF.

About this clone itself: At the DNA level, this CDR3 is encoded by other sequences in the same sample as well. The rearrangement uses TRBV18 and TRBJ1-3; D gene ambiguous. V shed 3 bases and J shed 3 bases, with 6 bases lying between them. The CDR3 is 13 residues long. The germline V gene encodes CDR1 KGHSH and CDR2 LQKENI. The CDR3 DNA reads as TGTGCCAGCTCACCCGGAAGTGGAAACACCATATATTTT. Protein: CASSPGSGNTIYF.

The genes are TRBV29-1 and TRBJ2-5; TRBD2 is a possible D gene (6 bases). The CDR3 contains 12 residues. Germline CDR1 and CDR2: SQVTM and ANQGSEA. Trimming stripped 4 bases from V and 5 bases from J, with 11 bases between. CDR3 coding DNA: TGCAGCGTTGTGGAGGGCGGGGAGACCCAGTACTTC. Protein: CSVVEGGETQYF.